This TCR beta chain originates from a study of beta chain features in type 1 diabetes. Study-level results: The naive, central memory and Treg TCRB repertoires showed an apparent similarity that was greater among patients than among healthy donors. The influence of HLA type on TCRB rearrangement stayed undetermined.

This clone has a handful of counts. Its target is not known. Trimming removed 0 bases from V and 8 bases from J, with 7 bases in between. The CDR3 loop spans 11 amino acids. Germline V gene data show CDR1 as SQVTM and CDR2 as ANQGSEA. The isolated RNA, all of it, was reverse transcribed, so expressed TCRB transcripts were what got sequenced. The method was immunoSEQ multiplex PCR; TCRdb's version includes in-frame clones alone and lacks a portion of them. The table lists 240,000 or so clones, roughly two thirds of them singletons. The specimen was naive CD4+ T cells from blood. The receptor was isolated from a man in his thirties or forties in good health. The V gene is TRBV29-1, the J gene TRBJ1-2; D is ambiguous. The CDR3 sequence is CSVEDQEGYTF. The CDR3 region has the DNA TGCAGCGTTGAAGACCAGGAGGGCTACACCTTC.